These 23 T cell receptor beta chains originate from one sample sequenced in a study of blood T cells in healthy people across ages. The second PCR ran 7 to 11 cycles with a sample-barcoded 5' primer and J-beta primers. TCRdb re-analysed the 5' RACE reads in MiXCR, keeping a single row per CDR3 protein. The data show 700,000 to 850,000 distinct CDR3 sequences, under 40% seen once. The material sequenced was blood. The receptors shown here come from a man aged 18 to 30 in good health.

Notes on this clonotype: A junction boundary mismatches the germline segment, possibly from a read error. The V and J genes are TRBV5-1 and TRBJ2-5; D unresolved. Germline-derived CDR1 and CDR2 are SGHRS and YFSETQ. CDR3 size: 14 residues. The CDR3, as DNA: TGCGCCGGCAGAGTAGACCCCCAAGACGGGACCCAGTACTTC. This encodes CAGRVDPQDGTQYF.

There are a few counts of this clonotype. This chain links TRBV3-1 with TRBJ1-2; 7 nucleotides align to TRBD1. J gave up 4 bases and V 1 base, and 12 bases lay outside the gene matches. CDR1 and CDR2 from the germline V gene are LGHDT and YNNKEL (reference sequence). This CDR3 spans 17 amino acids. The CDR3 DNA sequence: TGTGCCAGCAGCCAAGGACAGGGAGGAGGAAGTCTCTATGGCTACACCTTC. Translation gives CASSQGQGGGSLYGYTF. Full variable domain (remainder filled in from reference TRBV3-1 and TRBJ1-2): DTAVSQTPKYLVTQMGNDKSIKCEQNLGHDTMYWYKQDSKKFLKIMFSYNNKELIINETVPNRFSPKSPDKAHLNLHINSLELGDSAVYFCASSQGQGGGSLYGYTFGSGTRLTVV.

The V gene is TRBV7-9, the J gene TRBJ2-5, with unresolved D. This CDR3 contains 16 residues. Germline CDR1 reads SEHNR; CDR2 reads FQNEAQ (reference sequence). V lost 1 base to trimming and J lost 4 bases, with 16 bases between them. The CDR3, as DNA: TGTGCCAGCAGCTTAGGGTCGGCCCCCCATTCAGAGACCCAGTACTTC. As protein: CASSLGSAPHSETQYF.

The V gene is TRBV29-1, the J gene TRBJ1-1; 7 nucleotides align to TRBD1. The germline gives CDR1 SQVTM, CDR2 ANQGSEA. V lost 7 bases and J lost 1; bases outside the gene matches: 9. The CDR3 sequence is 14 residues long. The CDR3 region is CSATGQDPNTEAFF. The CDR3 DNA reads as TGCAGCGCAACAGGACAGGACCCGAACACTGAAGCTTTCTTT.

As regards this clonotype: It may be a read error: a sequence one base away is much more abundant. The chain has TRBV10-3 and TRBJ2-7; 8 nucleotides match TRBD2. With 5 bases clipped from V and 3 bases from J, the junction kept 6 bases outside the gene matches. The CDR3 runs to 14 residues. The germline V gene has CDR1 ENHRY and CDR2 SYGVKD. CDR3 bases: TGTGCCATCAGTCCCAGCGGGGGATTCTACGAGCAGTACTTC. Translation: CAISPSGGFYEQYF.

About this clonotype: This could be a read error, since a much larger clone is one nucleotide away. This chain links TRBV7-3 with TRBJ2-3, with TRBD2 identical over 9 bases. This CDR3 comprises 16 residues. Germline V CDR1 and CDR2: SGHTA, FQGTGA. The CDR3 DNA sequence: TGTGCCAGCAGCTTAGGGGCTAGCGGGACCACAGAGACGCAGTATTTT. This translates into CASSLGASGTTETQYF.

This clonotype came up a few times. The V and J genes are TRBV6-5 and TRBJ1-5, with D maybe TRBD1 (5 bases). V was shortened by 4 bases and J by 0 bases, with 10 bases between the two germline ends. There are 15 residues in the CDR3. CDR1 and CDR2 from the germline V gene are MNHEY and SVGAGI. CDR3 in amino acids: CASSSGRYSNQPQHF. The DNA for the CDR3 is TGTGCCAGCAGTTCGGGGCGGTATAGCAATCAGCCCCAGCATTTT.

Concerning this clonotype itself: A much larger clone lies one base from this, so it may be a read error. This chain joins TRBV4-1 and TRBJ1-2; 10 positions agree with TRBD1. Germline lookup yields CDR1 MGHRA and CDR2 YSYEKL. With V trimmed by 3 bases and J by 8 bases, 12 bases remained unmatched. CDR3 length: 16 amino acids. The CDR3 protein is CASSQETTGGLCGYTF. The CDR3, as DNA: TGCGCCAGCAGCCAGGAAACGACAGGGGGCCTTTGCGGCTACACCTTC.

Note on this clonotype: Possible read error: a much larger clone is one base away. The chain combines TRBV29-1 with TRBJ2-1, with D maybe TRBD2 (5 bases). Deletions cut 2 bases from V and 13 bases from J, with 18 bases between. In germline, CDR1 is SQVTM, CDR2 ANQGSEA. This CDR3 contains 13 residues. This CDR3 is CSVEQSSGNIQFF. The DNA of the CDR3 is TGCAGCGTTGAACAGTCCTCGGGGAACATTCAGTTCTTC.

DNA for the CDR3: TGTGCCAGCAGCTCTCAACGATCGAACACTGAAGCTTTCTTT. Its translation is CASSSQRSNTEAFF. J is TRBJ1-1 and V is TRBV7-9; D uncertain. Between the trimmed V and J ends, which lost 4 bases and 1 base, there was a span of 10 bases. Germline V gene data show CDR1 as SEHNR and CDR2 as FQNEAQ (reference sequence). CDR3 length equals 14 residues.

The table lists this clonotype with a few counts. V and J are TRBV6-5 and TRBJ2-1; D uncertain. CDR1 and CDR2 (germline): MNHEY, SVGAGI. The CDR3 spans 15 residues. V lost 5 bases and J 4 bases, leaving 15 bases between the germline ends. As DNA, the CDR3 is TGTGCCAGCAGTACCTTACTGACATCGTACAATGAGCAGTTCTTC. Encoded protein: CASSTLLTSYNEQFF.

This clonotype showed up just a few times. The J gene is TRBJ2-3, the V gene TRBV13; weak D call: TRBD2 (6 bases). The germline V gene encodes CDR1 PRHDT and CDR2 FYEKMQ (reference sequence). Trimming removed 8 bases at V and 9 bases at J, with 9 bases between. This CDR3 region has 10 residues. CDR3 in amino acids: CASGGGTQYF. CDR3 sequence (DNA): TGTGCCAGCGGCGGAGGGACGCAGTATTTT. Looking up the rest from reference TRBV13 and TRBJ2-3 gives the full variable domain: AAGVIQSPRHLIKEKRETATLKCYPIPRHDTVYWYQQGPGQDPQFLISFYEKMQSDKGSIPDRFSAQQFSDYHSELNMSSLELGDSALYFCASGGGTQYFGPGTRLTVL.

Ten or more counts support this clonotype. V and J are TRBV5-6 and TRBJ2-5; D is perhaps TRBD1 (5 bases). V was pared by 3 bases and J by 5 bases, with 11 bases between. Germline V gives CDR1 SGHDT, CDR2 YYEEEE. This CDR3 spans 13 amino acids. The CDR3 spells CASSSDSFETQYF. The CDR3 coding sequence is TGTGCCAGCAGCTCCGACAGCTTCGAGACCCAGTACTTC.

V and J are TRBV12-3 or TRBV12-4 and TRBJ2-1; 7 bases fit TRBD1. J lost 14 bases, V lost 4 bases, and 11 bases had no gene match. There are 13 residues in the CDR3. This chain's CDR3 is CASSSRDRFWKFF. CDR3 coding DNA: TGTGCCAGCAGTTCCCGGGACAGATTTTGGAAGTTCTTC.

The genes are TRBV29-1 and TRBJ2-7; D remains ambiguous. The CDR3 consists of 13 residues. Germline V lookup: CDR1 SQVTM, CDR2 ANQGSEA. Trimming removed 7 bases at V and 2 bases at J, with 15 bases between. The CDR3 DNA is TGCAGCGGTGGAACTCGGGCCACCTACGAGCAGTACTTC. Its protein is CSGGTRATYEQYF.

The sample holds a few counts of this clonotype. The CDR3 loop reads CATGRLAFYNEQFF. The CDR3 DNA reads as TGTGCCACCGGACGACTAGCCTTCTACAATGAGCAGTTCTTC. This chain links TRBV7-2 with TRBJ2-1; 7 bases are shared with TRBD2. CDR1 is SGHTA and CDR2 is FQGNSA in the germline V gene. The CDR3 has 14 amino acids. The V gene end was trimmed by 10 bases and the J gene end by 3 bases; junction bases not matched to a gene: 9.

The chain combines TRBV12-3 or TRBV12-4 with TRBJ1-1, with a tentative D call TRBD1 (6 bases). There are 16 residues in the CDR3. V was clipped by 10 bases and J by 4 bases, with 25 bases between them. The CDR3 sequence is CAILFHRRGLGTEAFF. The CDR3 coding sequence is TGTGCCATCCTCTTTCACCGGAGGGGGTTGGGCACTGAAGCTTTCTTT.

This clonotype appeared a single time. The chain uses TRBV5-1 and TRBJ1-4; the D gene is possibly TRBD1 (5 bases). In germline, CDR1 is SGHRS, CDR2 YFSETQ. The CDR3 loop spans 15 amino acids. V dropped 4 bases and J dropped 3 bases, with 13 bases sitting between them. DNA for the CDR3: TGCGCCAGCAGCCCCATGACAGCCTCTAATGAAAAACTGTTTTTT. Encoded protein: CASSPMTASNEKLFF. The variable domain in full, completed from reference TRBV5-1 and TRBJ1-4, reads KAGVTQTPRYLIKTRGQQVTLSCSPISGHRSVSWYQQTPGQGLQFLFEYFSETQRNKGNFPGRFSGRQFSNSRSEMNVSTLELGDSALYLCASSPMTASNEKLFFGSGTQLSVL.

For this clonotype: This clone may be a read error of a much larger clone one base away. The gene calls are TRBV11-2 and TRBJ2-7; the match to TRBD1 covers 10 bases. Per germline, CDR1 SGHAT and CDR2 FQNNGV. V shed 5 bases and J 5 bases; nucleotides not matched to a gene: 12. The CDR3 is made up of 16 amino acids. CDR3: CASSEGQGKRFDEQYF. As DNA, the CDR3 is TGTGCCAGCAGCGAGGGACAGGGGAAGAGGTTTGACGAGCAGTACTTC. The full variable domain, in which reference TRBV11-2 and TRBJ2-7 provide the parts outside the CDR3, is EAGVAQSPRYKIIEKRQSVAFWCNPISGHATLYWYQQILGQGPKLLIQFQNNGVVDDSQLPKDRFSAERLKGVDSTLKIQPAKLEDSAVYLCASSEGQGKRFDEQYFGPGTRLTVT.

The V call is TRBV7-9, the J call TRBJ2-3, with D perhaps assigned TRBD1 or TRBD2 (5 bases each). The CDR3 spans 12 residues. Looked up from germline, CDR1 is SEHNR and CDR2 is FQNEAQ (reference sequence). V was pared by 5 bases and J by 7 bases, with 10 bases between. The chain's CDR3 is CASSTGTNTQYF. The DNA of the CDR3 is TGTGCCAGCAGCACTGGGACGAATACGCAGTATTTT.

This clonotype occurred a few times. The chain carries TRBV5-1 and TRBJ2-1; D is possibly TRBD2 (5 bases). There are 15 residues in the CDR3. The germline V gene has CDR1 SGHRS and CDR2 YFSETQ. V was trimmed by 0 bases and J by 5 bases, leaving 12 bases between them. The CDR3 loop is CASSLAGGKNNEQFF. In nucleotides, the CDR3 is TGCGCCAGCAGCTTGGCAGGAGGAAAGAACAATGAGCAGTTCTTC.

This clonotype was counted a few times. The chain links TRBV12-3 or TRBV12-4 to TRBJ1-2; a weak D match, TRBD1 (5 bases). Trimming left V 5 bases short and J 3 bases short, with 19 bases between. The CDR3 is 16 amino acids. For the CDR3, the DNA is TGTGCCAGCAGTACCTTGCGGGACGGAGGTTACTATGGCTACACCTTC. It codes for CASSTLRDGGYYGYTF.

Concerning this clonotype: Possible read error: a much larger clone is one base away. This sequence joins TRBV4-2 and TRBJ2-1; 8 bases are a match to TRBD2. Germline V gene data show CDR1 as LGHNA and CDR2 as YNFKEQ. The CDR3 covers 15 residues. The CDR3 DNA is TGTGCCAGCAGCCTGGCGGGGGGCTTCTACAAGGAGCAGTTCTTC. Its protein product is CASSLAGGFYKEQFF.